What follows is one T cell receptor (beta chain) and its context. Its antigen remains unknown. Amplification of TCR beta CDR3 regions was performed using RNA transcripts as template. First-round RT-PCR targeting the TCR CDR3 was performed with the HTBI primer set. TCRdb recomputed calls from the multiplex PCR reads with MiXCR, one row per CDR3 protein. The sample consists of about 510,000 distinct CDR3 sequences, 46% of them appearing once. The data were obtained in a study of T cells in Graves' hyperthyroidism and ophthalmopathy. Study-level results: Peripheral blood also featured most of the thyroid clonotypes expanded above 0.001. Before onset, by a median of approximately 6.8 months, the model predicted ophthalmopathy. Using 13 V-J features, a model discriminated ophthalmopathy from stable hyperthyroidism.

Based on clinical symptoms, serum thyroxine and TRAb, thyroid ultrasound and orbital computed tomography, diagnoses were reached. The CDR3 totals 16 residues. V dropped 0 bases and J dropped 4 bases, with 10 bases sitting between them. The V gene's germline CDR1 is KGHSH and CDR2 LQKENI. This TCR was sampled from an adult woman with Graves' disease, either hyperthyroidism or ophthalmopathy (not recorded which). Specimen: peripheral blood or thyroid tissue (not recorded which). The genes are TRBV18 and TRBJ2-6; D unresolved. The CDR3 region has the DNA TGTGCCAGCTCACCACCTCAAGGAACCGGGGCCAACGTCCTGACTTTC. The encoded protein is CASSPPQGTGANVLTF.